One sample yielded the 11 T cell receptor beta chains listed below, sequenced in a study of blood T cell repertoires in COVID-19 (dated by TCRdb to between 2020 and 2021). To prepare the library, the immunoSEQ multiplex PCR assay was applied. The immuneACCESS repertoire file appears here via TCRdb, limited to in-frame rearrangements. These files lack a portion of the clones; in checked studies, under half of the deficit traces to unresolved V genes, and the cause of the others is not known. Counted in this sample were 350,000 to 450,000 clones; approximately 86% of them appeared once. The ten top clones hold 7.1% of the sample. Specimen: peripheral blood. Every receptor here comes from a woman in her sixties or seventies with COVID-19, enrolled during active disease.

This sequence joins TRBV7-9 and TRBJ2-5; 8 nucleotides line up with TRBD1. The V and J ends lost 4 bases and 5 bases, in that order; junction bases with no gene match: 3. Germline V gene lookup returns CDR1 SEHNR and CDR2 FQNEAQ (reference sequence). The CDR3 is made up of 13 amino acids. The CDR3 sequence: CASSSTGGETQYF. Written as DNA, the CDR3 is TGTGCCAGCAGCTCCACAGGGGGGGAGACCCAGTACTTC.

The chain carries TRBV7-9 and TRBJ2-7; D gene ambiguous. V dropped 3 bases and J dropped 3 bases, with 6 bases sitting between them. The CDR3 covers 12 residues. Germline CDR1 reads SEHNR; CDR2 reads FQNEAQ (reference sequence). This CDR3 is CASSFPGYEQYF. The CDR3 nucleotides read TGTGCCAGCAGCTTTCCCGGCTACGAGCAGTACTTC.

A few counts support this clone. The rearrangement uses TRBV29-1 and TRBJ2-7; 8 nucleotides match TRBD1. Germline-derived CDR1 and CDR2 are SQVTM and ANQGSEA. This CDR3 spans 13 amino acids. The CDR3 coding sequence is TGCGCAGTCAGAGGACAGGGCATCAACGAGCAGTACTTC. The encoded protein is CAVRGQGINEQYF.

The V call is TRBV5-8, the J call TRBJ1-4; D gene uncertain. The V end was cut by 0 bases, the J end by 6 bases, with 3 bases between. Germline values: CDR1 SGHTS, CDR2 YDEGEE. The CDR3 has 12 residues. The CDR3 region is CASSLAYEKLFF. Written as DNA, the CDR3 is TGTGCCAGCAGCTTGGCTTATGAAAAACTGTTTTTT.

This chain uses TRBV19 with TRBJ2-1, with D tentatively TRBD1 (7 bases). The CDR3 has 16 amino acids. V was trimmed by 6 bases and J by 5 bases, leaving 20 bases between them. The V gene's germline CDR1 is LNHDA and CDR2 SQIVND (reference sequence). CDR3 residues: CASSGPEGGQNNEQFF. The CDR3 DNA follows: TGTGCCAGTAGCGGCCCCGAGGGGGGACAGAACAATGAGCAGTTCTTC.

The J gene is TRBJ2-2, the V gene TRBV18, with 9 bases that match TRBD1. There are 15 residues in the CDR3. Germline CDR1 KGHSH, CDR2 LQKENI. The J segment lost 4 bases and the V segment lost 6 bases, leaving 6 bases of the junction unmatched. In DNA form, the CDR3 reads TGTGCCAGCTCGACGGGACAGGGCGGCACCGGGGAGCTGTTTTTT. It encodes CASSTGQGGTGELFF. The variable domain in full, with the rest retrieved from reference TRBV18 and TRBJ2-2, is NAGVMQNPRHLVRRRGQEARLRCSPMKGHSHVYWYRQLPEEGLKFMVYLQKENIIDESGMPKERFSAEFPKEGPSILRIQQVVRGDSAAYFCASSTGQGGTGELFFGEGSRLTVL.

This clone was seen only a few times. V usage is TRBV3-1 (or the pseudogene TRBV3-2) and J usage is TRBJ2-3; a possible D gene is TRBD2 (5 bases). V was shortened by 2 bases and J by 0 bases, with 6 bases between the two germline ends. This CDR3 has 14 amino acids. Germline CDR1 and CDR2: LGHDT and YNNKEL (reference sequence). CDR3 coding DNA: TGTGCCAGCAGCCAACGGGGAAGCACAGATACGCAGTATTTT. As protein: CASSQRGSTDTQYF.

V is TRBV19 and J is TRBJ2-7; tentative D call: TRBD1 (5 bases). V shed 0 bases and J shed 4 bases, with 13 bases lying between them. Per the germline V gene, CDR1 is LNHDA and CDR2 is SQIVND (reference sequence). The CDR3 length is 15 residues. CDR3 nucleotides: TGTGCCAGTAGTATAGATCTACCGAACAGGTACGAGCAGTACTTC. Its translation: CASSIDLPNRYEQYF. The full variable domain, rest sourced from reference TRBV19 and TRBJ2-7, is DGGITQSPKYLFRKEGQNVTLSCEQNLNHDAMYWYRQDPGQGLRLIYYSQIVNDFQKGDIAEGYSVSREKKESFPLTVTSAQKNPTAFYLCASSIDLPNRYEQYFGPGTRLTVT.

The chain carries TRBV30 and TRBJ1-2; D might be TRBD1 (6 bases). Germline assignment: CDR1 GTSNPN and CDR2 SVGIG (reference sequence). The CDR3 is 16 residues long. Trimming stripped 0 bases from V and 1 base from J, with 15 bases between. The DNA of the CDR3 is TGTGCCTGGAGTGTCCGTCCAGGGGTCAGTAACTATGGCTACACCTTC. It specifies CAWSVRPGVSNYGYTF.

V usage is TRBV7-3 and J usage is TRBJ1-2, with TRBD1 matching over 10 bases. V shed 0 bases and J 5 bases; nucleotides not matched to a gene: 3. This CDR3 is built from 15 residues. CDR1 SGHTA and CDR2 FQGTGA come from the germline V gene. The CDR3 coding sequence is TGTGCCAGCAGCTTAACGCCGGGACAGGGGTATGGCTACACCTTC. Translation gives CASSLTPGQGYGYTF.

The chain uses TRBV18 and TRBJ1-6, with a possible D match to TRBD1 (5 bases). The germline V gene encodes CDR1 KGHSH and CDR2 LQKENI. CDR3 length: 13 residues. Trimming cost V 2 bases and J 8 bases, with 7 bases left between them. CDR3 coding DNA: TGTGCCAGCTCACCAACAGGAGATTCACCCCTCCACTTT. Its translation: CASSPTGDSPLHF.